A selection of T cell receptor beta chains follows, all from one sample in a study of cytomegalovirus exposure and HLA in healthy donors. Clones were sequenced by immunoSEQ multiplex PCR, and TCRdb holds only the in-frame ones, with some missing. Seen here are around 130,000 clones, more than 60% observed once, and the top ten hold about 2.1%. Sequencing was done on a sample of PBMCs. The source is a woman aged 40 to 49 in good health and CMV-seropositive. The CDR3 runs from the conserved cysteine through the conserved F or W. A D gene is named only where the DNA matches it firmly. Clone size is not always given. Where it is, it says once, few, many or a class for expanded clones.

>18|-|TRBJ2-3|TRBD1|TRBV23-1
TGCGCCAGCAGTCACCCCCTAAAAGACAGGGGATACACAGATACGCAGTATTTT
CASSHPLKDRGYTDTQYF
>15|-|TRBJ1-1|-|TRBV5-1
TGCGCCAGCAGCTTGGGTTGGGGAGAGGTTACTGAAGCTTTCTTT
CASSLGWGEVTEAFF
>15|-|TRBJ2-7|-|TRBV1
TGCACCAGCAGCCAAGACCCGGGGGGAGGCCACGAGCAGTACTTC
CTSSQDPGGGHEQYF
>16|-|TRBJ2-1|-|TRBV19
TGTGCCAGTAGTATGGGAAGGAGGGACTCCTACAATGAGCAGTTCTTC
CASSMGRRDSYNEQFF
>14|-|TRBJ1-5|-|TRBV28
TGTGCCAGCAGTTTATCACTGGTTGGTCAGCCCCAGCATTTT
CASSLSLVGQPQHF
>16|-|TRBJ2-1|-|TRBV7-3
TGTGCCAGCAGCCCCGATTCAAGCCGACGGGGGAATGAGCAGTTCTTC
CASSPDSSRRGNEQFF
>15|few|TRBJ2-3|TRBD1|TRBV28
TGTGCCAGCAGTTTATTTGGGCAGGGGGCAGATACGCAGTATTTT
CASSLFGQGADTQYF
>21|-|TRBJ1-4|-|TRBV4-3
TGCGCCAGCAGCCAAGTTAAATCATATCCAGGGCCGGTGGCAACTAATGAAAAACTGTTTTTT
CASSQVKSYPGPVATNEKLFF
>17|-|TRBJ2-1|-|TRBV19
TGTGCCAGTAGTATGCGCGGGCTCCCCAATTTAGACAATGAGCAGTTCTTC
CASSMRGLPNLDNEQFF
>16|-|TRBJ2-1|TRBD2|TRBV5-6
TGTGCCAGCAGCTTGTTCGCGGGAGTAGGCACCGATGAGCAGTTCTTC
CASSLFAGVGTDEQFF
>13|few|TRBJ1-5|-|TRBV27
TGTGCCAGCAGTAACAGGAATAATCAGCCCCAGCATTTT
CASSNRNNQPQHF
>14|-|TRBJ2-7|TRBD1|TRBV5-1
TGCGCCAGCAGCCCCGGGACAGAAACCTACGAGCAGTACTTC
CASSPGTETYEQYF
>17|-|TRBJ2-2|TRBD2|TRBV5-1
TGCGCCAGCAGCCGACTAGCGTCTATAGCGAACACCGGGGAGCTGTTTTTT
CASSRLASIANTGELFF
>11|many|TRBJ2-1|-|TRBV5-4
TGTGCCAGCAGCTTAGTTGAGGCCGAGCTCTTC
CASSLVEAELF
>17|-|TRBJ1-4|TRBD1|TRBV7-2
TGTGCCAGCAGCTTAGCACCTCCGGGACAGGGGTGGGGAAAACTGTTTTTT
CASSLAPPGQGWGKLFF
>13|-|TRBJ2-4|-|TRBV5-6
TGTGCCAGCAGCCAAAGCTACAAAAACATTCAGTACTTC
CASSQSYKNIQYF
>14|once|TRBJ2-3|-|TRBV5-1
TGCGCCAGCAGTTTAGGGGCGGCCACAGATACGCAGTATTTT
CASSLGAATDTQYF